The next 8 T cell receptor beta chains were all read from a single sample in a study of cytomegalovirus exposure and HLA in healthy donors. PCR employed 60 Vbeta and 13 Jbeta primers. Method: immunoSEQ multiplex PCR; TCRdb's copy keeps in-frame clones and lacks some. The table lists 90,000 or so clones, less than 80% of them singletons. The sample was PBMCs. The receptors derive from a boy aged 5-17 years in good health and CMV-seropositive.

The rearrangement links TRBV4-1 to TRBJ1-6; no firm D call. Germline V gene data show CDR1 as MGHRA and CDR2 as YSYEKL. This CDR3 is 13 amino acids long. V was clipped by 1 base and J by 8 bases, with 6 bases between them. This CDR3 is CASSQAYYSPLHF. The CDR3 bases are TGCGCCAGCAGCCAAGCTTATTATTCACCCCTCCACTTT.

This clone was recorded only once. V usage is TRBV7-8 and J usage is TRBJ2-5, with a tentative D call TRBD2 (5 bases). The V gene lost 4 bases and the J gene lost 5 bases, with 23 bases spanning the gap. The germline V gene has CDR1 SGHVS and CDR2 FQNEAQ. This CDR3 is 17 amino acids long. The CDR3 region is CASSSPPYILGRETQYF. The CDR3 DNA is TGTGCCAGCAGCTCACCTCCATATATACTAGGACGGGAGACCCAGTACTTC.

This clone appeared a few times. The V gene is TRBV11-2, the J gene TRBJ2-3; maybe TRBD2 (6 bases). The CDR3 totals 18 residues. V was pared by 1 base and J by 0 bases, with 17 bases between. Per the germline V gene, CDR1 is SGHAT and CDR2 is FQNNGV. As DNA, the CDR3 is TGTGCCAGCAGCTTAGCGTGGGACTCTTCCCCTAGCACAGATACGCAGTATTTT. Amino acids: CASSLAWDSSPSTDTQYF.

The chain employs TRBV19 and TRBJ1-5, with TRBD1 matching 9 bases. Trimming cost V 5 bases and J 7 bases; bases outside gene matches: 6. Germline loops: CDR1 LNHDA, CDR2 SQIVND (reference sequence). The CDR3 contains 14 residues. This CDR3 reads CASSPGQGIQPQHF. The CDR3 DNA reads TGTGCCAGTAGTCCCGGACAGGGGATCCAGCCCCAGCATTTT.

The chain recombines TRBV14 with TRBJ2-4, with D unclear. V was trimmed by 0 bases and J by 5 bases, leaving 5 bases between them. CDR1 is SGHDN, CDR2 FVKESK, per germline. The CDR3 is 13 residues long. In nucleotides, the CDR3 is TGTGCCAGCAGCCAAGATATCCAAAACATTCAGTACTTC. Translation: CASSQDIQNIQYF.

The V call is TRBV5-8, the J call TRBJ1-2; D remains unclear. Deletions cut 2 bases from V and 13 bases from J, with 9 bases between. The V gene's germline CDR1 is SGHTS and CDR2 YDEGEE. The CDR3 spans 10 residues. The CDR3 bases are TGTGCCAGCAGCTTACCCTCGGGCACCTTC. Translation gives CASSLPSGTF. Filled out from reference TRBV5-8 and TRBJ1-2, the complete variable domain reads EAGVTQSPTHLIKTRGQQATLRCSPISGHTSVYWYQQALGLGLQFLLWYDEGEERNRGNFPPRFSGRQFPNYSSELNVNALELEDSALYLCASSLPSGTFGSGTRLTVV.

V is TRBV6-5 and J is TRBJ2-3; a weak D match, TRBD2 (6 bases). V dropped 7 bases and J dropped 2 bases, with 16 bases sitting between them. The CDR3 is 15 residues long. The V gene's germline CDR1 is MNHEY and CDR2 SVGAGI. The DNA of the CDR3 is TGTGCCAGCACCGCCATTCCGGGGGACACAGATACGCAGTATTTT. Amino acid sequence: CASTAIPGDTDTQYF.

This chain uses TRBV19 with TRBJ1-5, with unresolved D. From germline, CDR1 is LNHDA and CDR2 SQIVND (reference sequence). V was trimmed by 3 bases and J by 0 bases, leaving 9 bases between them. The CDR3 totals 15 residues. CDR3 sequence: CASSMSGYSNQPQHF. In DNA, the CDR3 is TGTGCCAGTAGTATGTCCGGGTATAGCAATCAGCCCCAGCATTTT.